This is a list of T cell receptor beta chains from one sample in a study of CD8+CD57+ T cells in acquired aplastic anemia. TCRdb fed the reads into MiXCR, producing one record per CDR3 protein. The table shows 190,000 or so distinct CDR3 sequences, with 60% to 65% occurring only once. The sample comprised sorted CD4+, CD8+, or CD8+CD57+ T cells (not recorded which) from PBMCs. Receptors originate from a human donor in good health. The CDR3 runs from the conserved cysteine through the conserved F or W. The D gene is left open where the match is weak. Not all rows give a size; the values are once, few, many and, for expanded clones, a class.

TGTGCCACCAGTGATTTTGAGGGGAACCAAGAGACCCAGTACTTC CATSDFEGNQETQYF TRBV24-1 once - TRBJ2-5
TGTGCCACCAGCAGAGATTTAGACAGGGGTAATTCACCCCTCCACTTT CATSRDLDRGNSPLHF TRBV15 few TRBD1 TRBJ1-6
TGTGCCAGCAGCCACCTTGGGACAGGGGTCTACGAGCAGTACTTC CASSHLGTGVYEQYF TRBV12-3/TRBV12-4 many TRBD1 TRBJ2-7
TGCAGCGCCCTGACCGCTAACTATGGCTACACCTTC CSALTANYGYTF TRBV29-1 - - TRBJ1-2
TGTGCCAGCAGTACGGACAGGGTTGGATATGGCTACACCTTC CASSTDRVGYGYTF TRBV12-3/TRBV12-4 once TRBD1 TRBJ1-2
TGTGCTAGCAGCATAGCTAGCGGGGGGGGCAATGAAGCTTTCTTT CASSIASGGGNEAFF TRBV7-9 - - TRBJ1-1
TGTGCCATCAGGAGGACCTACGAGCAGTACTTC CAIRRTYEQYF TRBV2 many - TRBJ2-7
TGTGCCAGTAGTATAGGGACAGGGGACACTGAAGCTTTCTTT CASSIGTGDTEAFF TRBV19 many TRBD1 TRBJ1-1
TGCGCCAGCTCGTATCAGGGAGTGGAGAACACTGAAGCTTTCTTT CASSYQGVENTEAFF TRBV5-1 - - TRBJ1-1
TGCGCCAGCAGCCAAGATTGGGGAGGGTGGGGCTACACCTTC CASSQDWGGWGYTF TRBV4-1 many - TRBJ1-2